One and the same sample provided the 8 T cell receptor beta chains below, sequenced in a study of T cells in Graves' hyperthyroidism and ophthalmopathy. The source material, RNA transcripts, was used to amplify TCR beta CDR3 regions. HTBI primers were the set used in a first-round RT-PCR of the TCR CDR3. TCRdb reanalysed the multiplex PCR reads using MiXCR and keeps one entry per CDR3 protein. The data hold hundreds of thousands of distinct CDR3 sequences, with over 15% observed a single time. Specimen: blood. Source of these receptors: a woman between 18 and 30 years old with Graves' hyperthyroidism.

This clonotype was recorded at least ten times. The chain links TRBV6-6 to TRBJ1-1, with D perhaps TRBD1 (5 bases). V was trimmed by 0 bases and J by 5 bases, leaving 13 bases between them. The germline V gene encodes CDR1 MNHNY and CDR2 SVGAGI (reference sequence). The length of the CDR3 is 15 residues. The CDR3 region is CASSYSAGTKTEAFF. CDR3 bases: TGTGCCAGCAGTTACTCGGCAGGGACGAAGACTGAAGCTTTCTTT.

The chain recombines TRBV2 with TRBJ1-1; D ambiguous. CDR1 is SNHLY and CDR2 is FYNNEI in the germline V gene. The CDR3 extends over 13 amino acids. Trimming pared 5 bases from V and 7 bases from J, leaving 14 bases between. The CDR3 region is CASSYARDLEAFF. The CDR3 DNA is TGTGCCAGCAGTTACGCCCGGGATCTTGAAGCTTTCTTT.

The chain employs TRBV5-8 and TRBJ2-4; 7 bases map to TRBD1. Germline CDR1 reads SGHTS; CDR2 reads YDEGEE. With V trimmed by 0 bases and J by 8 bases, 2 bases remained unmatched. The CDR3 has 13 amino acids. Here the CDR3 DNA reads TGTGCCAGCAGCTTGGTTCAGGGGGACATTCAGTACTTC. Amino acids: CASSLVQGDIQYF.

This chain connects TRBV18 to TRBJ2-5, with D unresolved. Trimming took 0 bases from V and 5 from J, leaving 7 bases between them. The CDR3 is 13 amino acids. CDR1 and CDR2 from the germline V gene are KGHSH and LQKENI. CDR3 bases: TGTGCCAGCTCACCACCCTCCTTGGAGACCCAGTACTTC. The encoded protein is CASSPPSLETQYF.

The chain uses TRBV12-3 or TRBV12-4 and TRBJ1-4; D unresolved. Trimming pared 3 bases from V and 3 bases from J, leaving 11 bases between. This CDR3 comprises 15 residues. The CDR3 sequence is CASSFEAVANEKLFF. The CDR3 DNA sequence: TGTGCCAGCAGTTTTGAGGCAGTGGCTAATGAAAAACTGTTTTTT.

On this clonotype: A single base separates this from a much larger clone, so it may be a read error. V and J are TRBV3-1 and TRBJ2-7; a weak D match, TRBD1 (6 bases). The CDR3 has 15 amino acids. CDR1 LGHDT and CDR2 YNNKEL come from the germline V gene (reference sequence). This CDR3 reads CASSQAPGHTYELYF. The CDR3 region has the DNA TGTGCCAGCAGCCAGGCTCCGGGACACACCTACGAGCTGTACTTC.

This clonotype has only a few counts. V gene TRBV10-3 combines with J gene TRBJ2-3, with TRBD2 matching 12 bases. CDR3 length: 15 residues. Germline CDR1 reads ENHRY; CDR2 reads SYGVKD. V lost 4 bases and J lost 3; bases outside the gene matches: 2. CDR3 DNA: TGTGCCATCAGTGCAGGGACTAGCGGGACAGATACGCAGTATTTT. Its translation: CAISAGTSGTDTQYF.

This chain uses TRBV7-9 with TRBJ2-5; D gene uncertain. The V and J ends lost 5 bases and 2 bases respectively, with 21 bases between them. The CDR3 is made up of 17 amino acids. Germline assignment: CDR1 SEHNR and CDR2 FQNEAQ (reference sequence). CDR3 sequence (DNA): TGTGCCAGCAGCCCCTTGCTAGGACGGACCCTTCAAGAGACCCAGTACTTC. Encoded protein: CASSPLLGRTLQETQYF.